Below are 20 T cell receptor beta chains sequenced from a single sample in a study of blood T cell repertoires in COVID-19. The protocol was immunoSEQ multiplex PCR, while the TCRdb copy is restricted to in-frame clones and leaves out a portion. The sample has a few hundred thousand clones, 89% seen once. The sequenced sample was PBMCs or T cells enriched from blood (not recorded which). The receptor source for this set is a woman aged 25 to 39 who had recovered from COVID-19.

The V gene is TRBV5-1, the J gene TRBJ2-7; D is possibly TRBD2 (6 bases). V was pared by 7 bases and J by 3 bases, with 11 bases between. This CDR3 is built from 12 residues. Looked up from germline, CDR1 is SGHRS and CDR2 is YFSETQ. CDR3 in amino acids: CASLDYDYEQYF. The CDR3 DNA reads TGCGCCAGCCTGGACTACGACTACGAGCAGTACTTC.

This chain links TRBV30 with TRBJ1-1; D is undetermined. CDR1 and CDR2 (germline): GTSNPN, SVGIG (reference sequence). This CDR3 comprises 11 residues. The ends were cut back, 4 bases at V and 1 base at J, with 4 bases in the middle. CDR3: CAWTRNTEAFF. CDR3 sequence (DNA): TGTGCCTGGACGAGGAACACTGAAGCTTTCTTT.

The count of this clone is one. V is TRBV2 and J is TRBJ1-1; TRBD1 is a possible D gene (6 bases). The CDR3 extends over 8 amino acids. CDR1 and CDR2 (germline): SNHLY, FYNNEI. The CDR3 is CAPQGAFF. The CDR3 nucleotides are TGTGCTCCTCAGGGGGCTTTCTTT.

This chain uses TRBV28 with TRBJ1-5; no clear D gene. Germline CDR1 and CDR2: MDHEN and SYDVKM. The CDR3 totals 16 residues. V was trimmed by 5 bases and J by 3 bases, leaving 17 bases between them. The CDR3 DNA follows: TGTGCCAGCAGTACCTTAAGACGGGAAATCAATCAGCCCCAGCATTTT. Translating gives CASSTLRREINQPQHF. The entire variable domain, with the rest obtained from reference TRBV28 and TRBJ1-5, is as follows: DVKVTQSSRYLVKRTGEKVFLECVQDMDHENMFWYRQDPGLGLRLIYFSYDVKMKEKGDIPEGYSVSREKKERFSLILESASTNQTSMYLCASSTLRREINQPQHFGDGTRLSIL.

The chain links TRBV7-2 to TRBJ2-3; D ambiguous. Germline CDR1 SGHTA, CDR2 FQGNSA. Trimming took off 1 base at V and 0 bases at J, with 8 bases between the two ends. This CDR3 comprises 15 residues. CDR3 coding DNA: TGTGCCAGCAGCTTAGGAGTGGTCAGCACAGATACGCAGTATTTT. This encodes CASSLGVVSTDTQYF.

This rearrangement joins TRBV24-1 to TRBJ2-1; 10 bases match TRBD2. This CDR3 contains 16 residues. Germline V CDR1 and CDR2: KGHDR, SFDVKD. J gave up 8 bases and V 3 bases, and 9 bases lay outside the gene matches. The CDR3 region has the DNA TGTGCCACCAGTGATCCCCGAGGGCTAGCGGGAGATGAGCAGTTCTTC. This codes for CATSDPRGLAGDEQFF.

The V and J genes are TRBV12-5 and TRBJ2-7, with 12 bases identical to TRBD2. CDR1 is LGHNT and CDR2 is FRNRAP in the germline V gene. The CDR3 totals 18 residues. V gave up 2 bases and J gave up 3 bases; unmatched junction bases: 11. The DNA of the CDR3 is TGTGCTAGTGGTTTGCAAATCCGGACTAGCGGGAATATCTACGAGCAGTACTTC. This codes for CASGLQIRTSGNIYEQYF.

The J gene is TRBJ2-3, the V gene TRBV4-1, with a possible D match to TRBD2 (6 bases). The ends were cut back, 2 bases at V and 2 bases at J, with 14 bases in the middle. The germline gives CDR1 MGHRA, CDR2 YSYEKL. This CDR3 is built from 16 residues. In nucleotides, the CDR3 is TGCGCCAGCAGCCAAAGGTTGGGCGGGAACACAGATACGCAGTATTTT. Its protein is CASSQRLGGNTDTQYF.

DNA of the CDR3: TGTGCCAGCAGCCCCAGGCTTGGACATTGGGGGGAGAGAGCTTTCTTT. Encoded protein: CASSPRLGHWGERAFF. The chain couples TRBV3-1 (or the pseudogene TRBV3-2) to TRBJ1-1; a weak D match, TRBD1 (5 bases). V shed 4 bases and J shed 10 bases, with 25 bases lying between them. The CDR3 has 16 residues. Germline V CDR1 and CDR2: LGHDT, YNNKEL (reference sequence).

As DNA, the CDR3 is TGTGCCATCAGTCGGGGGGCGGACACCGGGGAGCTGTTTTTT. Protein product: CAISRGADTGELFF. The chain is built from TRBV10-3 and TRBJ2-2, with D tentatively TRBD2 (7 bases). The CDR3 totals 14 residues. CDR1 is ENHRY and CDR2 is SYGVKD in the germline V gene. V lost 5 bases, J lost 3 bases, and 10 bases lay in between.

The chain has TRBV5-1 and TRBJ2-2; D perhaps matches TRBD1 (5 bases). The CDR3 consists of 19 residues. The germline gives CDR1 SGHRS, CDR2 YFSETQ. Trimming stripped 1 base from V and 4 bases from J, with 23 bases between. The CDR3 coding sequence is TGCGCCAGCAGCTTGTTAGGGGCCTCGGTAGGTCCTATCACCGGGGAGCTGTTTTTT. Its translation is CASSLLGASVGPITGELFF.

V gene TRBV19 combines with J gene TRBJ1-2; tentative D call: TRBD1 (6 bases). Trimming took off 4 bases at V and 4 bases at J, with 13 bases between the two ends. CDR1 and CDR2 from the germline V gene are LNHDA and SQIVND (reference sequence). The CDR3 length is 14 residues. CDR3 protein: CASSNSGQSYGYTF. Written as DNA, the CDR3 is TGTGCCAGTAGTAACTCCGGACAGTCCTATGGCTACACCTTC.

The chain employs TRBV5-1 and TRBJ2-1; 12 bases are shared with TRBD2. The CDR3 contains 19 residues. The V and J ends lost 2 bases and 6 bases, in that order; junction bases with no gene match: 15. Germline V gene lookup returns CDR1 SGHRS and CDR2 YFSETQ. The CDR3 loop reads CASSFRTSGNLPLTNEQFF. The CDR3 coding sequence is TGCGCCAGCAGCTTCCGGACTAGCGGGAACTTACCCTTGACCAATGAGCAGTTCTTC.

This clone was observed once. CDR3 in amino acids: CASSSASVNTEAFF. CDR3 nucleotides: TGTGCCAGCAGTTCCGCCTCAGTAAACACTGAAGCTTTCTTT. This chain uses TRBV28 with TRBJ1-1; D unclear. The germline gives CDR1 MDHEN, CDR2 SYDVKM. The CDR3 is 14 amino acids. Trimming cost V 4 bases and J 2 bases, with 11 bases left between them.

This clone was observed a single time. The V call is TRBV3-1 (or the pseudogene TRBV3-2), the J call TRBJ2-5; TRBD1 matches 9 bases. Germline loops: CDR1 LGHDT, CDR2 YNNKEL (reference sequence). The CDR3 loop spans 15 amino acids. J was trimmed by 4 bases and V by 6 bases; bases with no gene match: 9. The CDR3 loop reads CASRTGGNNRETQYF. In DNA form, the CDR3 reads TGTGCCAGCAGGACAGGGGGAAACAATCGAGAGACCCAGTACTTC.

The J gene is TRBJ1-2, the V gene TRBV28; no reliable D call. The V end was cut by 6 bases, the J end by 4 bases, with 9 bases between. This CDR3 is built from 12 residues. Germline-derived CDR1 and CDR2 are MDHEN and SYDVKM. CDR3 nucleotide sequence: TGTGCCAGCAGCCTGACTGGCTATGGCTACACCTTC. It yields the protein CASSLTGYGYTF.

The chain employs TRBV4-1 and TRBJ2-1; no firm D call. Germline V gene data show CDR1 as MGHRA and CDR2 as YSYEKL. V was clipped by 1 base and J by 4 bases, with 14 bases between them. The CDR3 totals 16 residues. The CDR3 coding sequence is TGCGCCAGCAGCCAAGGCCCAACAAGAGGTTACAATGAGCAGTTCTTC. Its protein product is CASSQGPTRGYNEQFF.

The V and J genes are TRBV5-4 and TRBJ2-1; tentative D call: TRBD1 (6 bases). Germline V gives CDR1 SGHNT, CDR2 YYREEE (reference sequence). This CDR3 has 14 amino acids. V gave up 0 bases and J gave up 8 bases, with 12 bases separating them. DNA of the CDR3: TGTGCCAGCAGCTTGGTACAGGGCGGTCATGAGCAGTTCTTC. Translated: CASSLVQGGHEQFF.

This clone has a handful of counts. This chain links TRBV5-1 with TRBJ1-1; D is ambiguous. Germline assignment: CDR1 SGHRS and CDR2 YFSETQ. V was cut by 0 bases and J by 1 base, with 7 bases left in between. This CDR3 has 14 residues. CDR3 nucleotides: TGCGCCAGCAGCTTGGGGGCAGCGAACACTGAAGCTTTCTTT. Its protein is CASSLGAANTEAFF.

V gene TRBV5-6 combines with J gene TRBJ1-4; D is unclear. The germline gives CDR1 SGHDT, CDR2 YYEEEE. The CDR3 covers 14 residues. Trimming pared 1 base from V and 4 bases from J, leaving 8 bases between. The CDR3 protein is CASSLFVVNEKLFF. CDR3 nucleotides: TGTGCCAGCAGCTTGTTTGTAGTTAATGAAAAACTGTTTTTT.